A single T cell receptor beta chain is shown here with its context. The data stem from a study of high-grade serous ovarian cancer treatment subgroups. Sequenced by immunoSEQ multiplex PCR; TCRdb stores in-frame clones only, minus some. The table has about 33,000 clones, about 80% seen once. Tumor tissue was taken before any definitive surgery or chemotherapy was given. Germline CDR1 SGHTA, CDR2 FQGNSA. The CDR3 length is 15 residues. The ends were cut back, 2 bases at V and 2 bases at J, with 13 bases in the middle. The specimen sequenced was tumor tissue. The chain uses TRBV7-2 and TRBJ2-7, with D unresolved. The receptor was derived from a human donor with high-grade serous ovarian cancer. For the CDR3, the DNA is TGTGCCAGCAGCTTAAGTCCGGAGAGTACCTACGAGCAGTACTTC. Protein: CASSLSPESTYEQYF.